These 2 T cell receptor beta chains came from one sample sequenced in a study of early T cells in non-severe SARS-CoV-2 infection. TCRdb called the 5' RACE reads again in MiXCR, with one record for every CDR3 protein. This table holds about 42,000 distinct CDR3 sequences, approximately 5.9% found once. The sequencing here drew on whole blood, taken at baseline. The source is an adult who was a healthcare worker with PCR-confirmed SARS-CoV-2 infection or an uninfected control (not recorded which).

The chain combines TRBV21-1 with TRBJ2-3; TRBD2, the D gene given by the table, was not confirmed from the DNA. TRBV21-1 is assigned pseudogene status. The length of the CDR3 is 18 residues. The CDR3 DNA is TGTGCCAGCAGCAACAGGACTAGCGGGGGTACTAGCACAGATACGCAGTATTTT. This gives the protein CASSNRTSGGTSTDTQYF.

This clonotype was seen ten or more times. This chain connects TRBV7-9 to TRBJ2-5; the match to TRBD2 covers 12 bases. Unmatched junction bases numbered 6, after V lost 5 bases and J lost 5 bases. Germline V lookup: CDR1 SEHNR, CDR2 FQNEAQ (reference sequence). CDR3 length equals 15 residues. The chain's CDR3 is CASSARLAGDETQYF. CDR3 sequence (DNA): TGTGCCAGCAGCGCCCGACTAGCGGGGGATGAGACCCAGTACTTC.